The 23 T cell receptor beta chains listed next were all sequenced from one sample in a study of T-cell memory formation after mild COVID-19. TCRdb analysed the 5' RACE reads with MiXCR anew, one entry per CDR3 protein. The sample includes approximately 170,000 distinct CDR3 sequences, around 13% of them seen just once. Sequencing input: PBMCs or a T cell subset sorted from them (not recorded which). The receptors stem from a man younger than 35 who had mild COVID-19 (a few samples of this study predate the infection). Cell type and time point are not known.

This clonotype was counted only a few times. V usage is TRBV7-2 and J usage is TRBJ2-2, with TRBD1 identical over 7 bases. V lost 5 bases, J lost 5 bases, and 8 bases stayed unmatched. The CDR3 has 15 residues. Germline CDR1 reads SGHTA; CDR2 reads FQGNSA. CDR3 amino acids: CASSVSQGVTGELFF. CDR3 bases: TGTGCCAGCAGCGTCTCGCAGGGGGTAACCGGGGAGCTGTTTTTT. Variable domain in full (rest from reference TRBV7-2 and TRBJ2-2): GAGVSQSPSNKVTEKGKDVELRCDPISGHTALYWYRQSLGQGLEFLIYFQGNSAPDKSGLPSDRFSAERTGGSVSTLTIQRTQQEDSAVYLCASSVSQGVTGELFFGEGSRLTVL.

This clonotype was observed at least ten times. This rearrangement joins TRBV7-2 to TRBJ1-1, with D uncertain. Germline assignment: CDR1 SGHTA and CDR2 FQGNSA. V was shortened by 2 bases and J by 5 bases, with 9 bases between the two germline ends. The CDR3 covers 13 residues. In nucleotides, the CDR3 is TGTGCCAGCAGCTTAACCGAGGGAACTGAAGCTTTCTTT. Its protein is CASSLTEGTEAFF.

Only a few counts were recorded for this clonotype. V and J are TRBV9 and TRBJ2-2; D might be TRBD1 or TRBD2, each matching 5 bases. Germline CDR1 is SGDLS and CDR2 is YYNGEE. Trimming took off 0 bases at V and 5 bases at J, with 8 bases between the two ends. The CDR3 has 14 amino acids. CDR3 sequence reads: CASSVAWGTGELFF. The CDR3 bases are TGTGCCAGCAGCGTAGCTTGGGGGACCGGGGAGCTGTTTTTT.

CDR3 coding DNA: TGTGCCAGCAGCCTCGGCCAGAACTCCTACGAGCAGTACTTC. Its translation: CASSLGQNSYEQYF. The chain couples TRBV5-5 to TRBJ2-7; no clear D. Germline lookup yields CDR1 SGHKS and CDR2 YYEKEE (reference sequence). The CDR3 consists of 14 residues. Trimming removed 4 bases at V and 0 bases at J, with 11 bases between.

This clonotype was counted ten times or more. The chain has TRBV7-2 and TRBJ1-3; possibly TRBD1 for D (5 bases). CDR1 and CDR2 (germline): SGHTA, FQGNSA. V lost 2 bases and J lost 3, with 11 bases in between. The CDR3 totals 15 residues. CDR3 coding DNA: TGTGCCAGCAGCTTATCCGGCAGGGATGGAAACACCATATATTTT. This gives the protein CASSLSGRDGNTIYF.

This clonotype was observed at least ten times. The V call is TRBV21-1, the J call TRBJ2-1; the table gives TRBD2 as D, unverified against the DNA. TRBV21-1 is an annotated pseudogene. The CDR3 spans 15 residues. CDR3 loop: CASSLTSGGYNEQFF. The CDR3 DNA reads TGTGCCAGCAGCCTGACTAGCGGGGGGTACAATGAGCAGTTCTTC.

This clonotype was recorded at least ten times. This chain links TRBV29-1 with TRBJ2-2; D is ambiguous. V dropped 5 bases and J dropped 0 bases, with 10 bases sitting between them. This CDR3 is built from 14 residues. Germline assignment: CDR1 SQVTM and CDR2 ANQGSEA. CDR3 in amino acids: CSVLDGANTGELFF. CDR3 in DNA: TGCAGCGTTCTGGACGGAGCGAACACCGGGGAGCTGTTTTTT.

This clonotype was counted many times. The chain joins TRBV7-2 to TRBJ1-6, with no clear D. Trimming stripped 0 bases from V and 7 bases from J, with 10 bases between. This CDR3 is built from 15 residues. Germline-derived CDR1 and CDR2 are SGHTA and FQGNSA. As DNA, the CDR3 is TGTGCCAGCAGCTTAGCGAATGTCAGGAATTCACCCCTCCACTTT. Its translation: CASSLANVRNSPLHF.

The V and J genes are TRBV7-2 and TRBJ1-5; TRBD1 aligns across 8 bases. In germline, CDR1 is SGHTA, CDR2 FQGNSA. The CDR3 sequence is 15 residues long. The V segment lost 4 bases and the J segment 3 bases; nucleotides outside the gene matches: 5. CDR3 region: CASSWQGAINQPQHF. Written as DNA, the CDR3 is TGTGCCAGCAGCTGGCAGGGGGCTATCAATCAGCCCCAGCATTTT.

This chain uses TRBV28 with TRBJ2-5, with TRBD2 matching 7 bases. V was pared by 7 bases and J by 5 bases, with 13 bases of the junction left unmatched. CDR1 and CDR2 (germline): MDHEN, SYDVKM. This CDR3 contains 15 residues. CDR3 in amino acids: CASTRIGRGDETQYF. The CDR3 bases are TGTGCCAGCACCAGGATTGGTCGGGGGGATGAGACCCAGTACTTC.

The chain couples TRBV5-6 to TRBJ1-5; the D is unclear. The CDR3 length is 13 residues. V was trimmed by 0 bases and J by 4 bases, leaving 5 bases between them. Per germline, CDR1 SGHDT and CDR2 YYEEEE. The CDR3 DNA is TGTGCCAGCAGCTTGGGACATAATCAGCCCCAGCATTTT. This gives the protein CASSLGHNQPQHF.

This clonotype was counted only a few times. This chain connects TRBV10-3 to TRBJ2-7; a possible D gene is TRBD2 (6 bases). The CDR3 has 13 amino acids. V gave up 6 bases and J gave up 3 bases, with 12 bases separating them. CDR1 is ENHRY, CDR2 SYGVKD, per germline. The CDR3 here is CAISYRENYEQYV. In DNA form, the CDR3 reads TGTGCCATCAGCTACCGGGAGAACTACGAGCAGTACGTC.

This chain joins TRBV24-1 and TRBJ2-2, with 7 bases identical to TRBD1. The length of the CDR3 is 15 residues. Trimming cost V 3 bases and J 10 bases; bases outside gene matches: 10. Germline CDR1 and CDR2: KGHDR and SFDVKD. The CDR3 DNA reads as TGTGCCACCAGTGATATCGACAGGGCGTTTGCGGAGCTGTTTTTT. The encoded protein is CATSDIDRAFAELFF.

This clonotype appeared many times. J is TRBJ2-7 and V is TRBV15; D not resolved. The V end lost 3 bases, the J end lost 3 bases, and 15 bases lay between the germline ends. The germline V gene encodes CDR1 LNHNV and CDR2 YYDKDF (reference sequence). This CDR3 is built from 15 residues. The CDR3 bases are TGTGCCACCAGCAGGGAAAGGACGGCGGACTACGAGCAGTACTTC. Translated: CATSRERTADYEQYF.

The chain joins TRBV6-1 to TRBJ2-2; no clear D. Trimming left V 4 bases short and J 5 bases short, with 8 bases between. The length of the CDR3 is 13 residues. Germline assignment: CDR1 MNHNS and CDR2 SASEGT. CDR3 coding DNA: TGTGCCAGCAGTGTGCTGGCGACCGGGGAGCTGTTTTTT. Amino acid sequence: CASSVLATGELFF.

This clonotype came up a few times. The CDR3: CASKPSITDTQYF. In DNA, the CDR3 is TGCGCCAGTAAGCCTTCTATAACAGATACGCAGTATTTT. The rearrangement joins TRBV5-1 to TRBJ2-3; D is undetermined. Per germline, CDR1 SGHRS and CDR2 YFSETQ. There are 13 residues in the CDR3. V lost 8 bases, J lost 3 bases, and 13 bases lay in between. Full variable domain (remainder filled in from reference TRBV5-1 and TRBJ2-3): KAGVTQTPRYLIKTRGQQVTLSCSPISGHRSVSWYQQTPGQGLQFLFEYFSETQRNKGNFPGRFSGRQFSNSRSEMNVSTLELGDSALYLCASKPSITDTQYFGPGTRLTVL.

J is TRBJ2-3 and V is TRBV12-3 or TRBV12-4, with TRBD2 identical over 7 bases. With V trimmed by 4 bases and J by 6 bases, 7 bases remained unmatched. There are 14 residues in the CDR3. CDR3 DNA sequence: TGTGCCAGCAGTTCCGGACTAGTGTCGGATACGCAGTATTTT. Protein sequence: CASSSGLVSDTQYF.

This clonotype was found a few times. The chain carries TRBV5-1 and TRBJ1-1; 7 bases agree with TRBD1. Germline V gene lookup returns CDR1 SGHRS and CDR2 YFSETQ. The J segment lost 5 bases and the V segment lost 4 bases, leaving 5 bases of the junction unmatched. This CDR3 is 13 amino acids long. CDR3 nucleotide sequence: TGCGCCAGCAGCGTTACAGGGGAAACTGAAGCTTTCTTT. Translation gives CASSVTGETEAFF.

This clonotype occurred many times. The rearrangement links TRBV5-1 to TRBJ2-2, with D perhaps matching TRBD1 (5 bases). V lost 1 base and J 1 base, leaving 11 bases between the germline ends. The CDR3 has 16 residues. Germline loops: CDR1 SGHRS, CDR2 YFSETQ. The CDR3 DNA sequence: TGCGCCAGCAGCTTGCTGGGGCCTGGGAACACCGGGGAGCTGTTTTTT. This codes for CASSLLGPGNTGELFF.

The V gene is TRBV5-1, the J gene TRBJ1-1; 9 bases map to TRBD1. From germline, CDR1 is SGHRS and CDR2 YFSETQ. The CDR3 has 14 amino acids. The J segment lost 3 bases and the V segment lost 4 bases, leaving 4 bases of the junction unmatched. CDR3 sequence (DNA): TGCGCCAGCAGCATACAGGGGGCAGACACTGAAGCTTTCTTT. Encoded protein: CASSIQGADTEAFF.

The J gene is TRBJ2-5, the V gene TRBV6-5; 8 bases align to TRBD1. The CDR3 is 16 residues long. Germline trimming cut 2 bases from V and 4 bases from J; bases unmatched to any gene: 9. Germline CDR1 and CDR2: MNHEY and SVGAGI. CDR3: CASSYTGTGLGETQYF. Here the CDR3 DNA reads TGTGCCAGCAGTTACACTGGGACAGGACTTGGAGAGACCCAGTACTTC.

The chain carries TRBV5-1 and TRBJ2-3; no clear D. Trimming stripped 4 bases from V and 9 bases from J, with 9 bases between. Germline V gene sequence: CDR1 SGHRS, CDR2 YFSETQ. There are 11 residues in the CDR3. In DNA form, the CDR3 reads TGCGCCAGCAGCGTGGAAGGGACGCAGTATTTT. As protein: CASSVEGTQYF.

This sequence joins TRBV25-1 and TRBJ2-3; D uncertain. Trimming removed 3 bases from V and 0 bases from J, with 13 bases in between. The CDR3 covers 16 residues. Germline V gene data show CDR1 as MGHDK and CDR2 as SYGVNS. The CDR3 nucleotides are TGTGCCAGCAGTGATTCTAGGACGGCTAGCACAGATACGCAGTATTTT. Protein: CASSDSRTASTDTQYF.